Shown below are 10 T cell receptor beta chains from a single sample sequenced in a study of T cells in Graves' hyperthyroidism and ophthalmopathy. Researchers took RNA transcripts and amplified the TCR beta CDR3 regions from them. Researchers ran a first-round RT-PCR on the TCR CDR3 using the HTBI primer set. TCRdb passed the multiplex PCR reads through MiXCR, listing each CDR3 protein once. Of 460,000 or so distinct CDR3 sequences in the sample, about 15% were seen once. The material sequenced was blood. Every receptor here comes from a woman aged 18-29 years with Graves' hyperthyroidism.

This clonotype was seen at least ten times. The DNA for the CDR3 is TGTGCCAGCAGTTACTCGACATTAGCGGGAGAGTATGAGCAGTTCTTC. Amino acids: CASSYSTLAGEYEQFF. The chain has TRBV6-5 and TRBJ2-1, with 9 bases aligning to TRBD2. This CDR3 is built from 16 residues. Trimming cost V 0 bases and J 8 bases; bases outside gene matches: 8. Germline CDR1 MNHEY, CDR2 SVGAGI.

This clonotype was recorded a few times. The rearrangement uses TRBV6-1 and TRBJ2-7, with 9 nucleotides matching TRBD1. CDR3 length: 14 residues. Germline CDR1 reads MNHNS; CDR2 reads SASEGT. V gave up 6 bases and J gave up 3 bases; unmatched junction bases: 6. CDR3 loop: CASSGTGQFYEQYF. The CDR3 DNA is TGTGCCAGCAGCGGGACAGGGCAGTTCTACGAGCAGTACTTC.

This clonotype has at least ten counts. This chain uses TRBV11-2 with TRBJ2-1, with D possibly being TRBD1 or TRBD2 (5 bases each). There are 16 residues in the CDR3. V was trimmed by 2 bases and J by 7 bases, leaving 18 bases between them. Germline lookup yields CDR1 SGHAT and CDR2 FQNNGV. CDR3 in DNA: TGTGCCAGCAGCTTATCCCTTTTACGAGGGGAGAATGAGCAGTTCTTC. This codes for CASSLSLLRGENEQFF.

Many counts were recorded for this clonotype. CDR3 sequence: CASSHYNEQFF. The CDR3 nucleotides are TGTGCCAGCAGTCACTACAATGAGCAGTTCTTC. The chain has TRBV27 and TRBJ2-1, with D uncertain. Germline-derived CDR1 and CDR2 are MNHEY and SMNVEV (reference sequence). The CDR3 runs to 11 residues. Trimming took off 5 bases at V and 3 bases at J, with 2 bases between the two ends.

The chain recombines TRBV4-1 with TRBJ1-4, with TRBD1 matching 7 bases. CDR3 length: 13 amino acids. The germline gives CDR1 MGHRA, CDR2 YSYEKL. The trim removed 4 bases at V and 10 bases at J, leaving 6 bases unmatched. The CDR3 sequence is CASSLTGSGKLFF. DNA of the CDR3: TGCGCCAGCAGCCTGACAGGGTCTGGAAAACTGTTTTTT.

This clonotype has more than one count but fewer than ten. V gene TRBV4-2 combines with J gene TRBJ1-2, with 7 bases matching TRBD1. Germline loops: CDR1 LGHNA, CDR2 YNFKEQ. The V segment lost 4 bases and the J segment 5 bases; nucleotides outside the gene matches: 7. The length of the CDR3 is 14 residues. CDR3 loop: CASSPGDSLYGYTF. The DNA of the CDR3 is TGTGCCAGCAGCCCAGGGGACAGCTTATATGGCTACACCTTC.

The chain is built from TRBV27 and TRBJ2-6; TRBD1 agrees at 8 bases. The germline CDR1 and CDR2 sequences are MNHEY and SMNVEV (reference sequence). V lost 2 bases to trimming and J lost 0 bases; unmatched junction nucleotides: 6. CDR3 length: 18 residues. In DNA form, the CDR3 reads TGTGCCAGCAGTTTAAGGACAGGGAGGTACTCTGGGGCCAACGTCCTGACTTTC. Its translation: CASSLRTGRYSGANVLTF. The complete variable domain, with remaining parts taken from reference TRBV27 and TRBJ2-6, reads EAQVTQNPRYLITVTGKKLTVTCSQNMNHEYMSWYRQDPGLGLRQIYYSMNVEVTDKGDVPEGYKVSRKEKRNFPLILESPSPNQTSLYFCASSLRTGRYSGANVLTFGAGSRLTVL.

The rearrangement uses TRBV19 and TRBJ1-1; D unresolved. This CDR3 spans 13 amino acids. Germline assignment: CDR1 LNHDA and CDR2 SQIVND (reference sequence). V dropped 5 bases and J dropped 5 bases, with 12 bases sitting between them. The CDR3 nucleotides read TGTGCCAGTAGTTACGGATTCGGGACTGAAGCTTTCTTT. Its protein product is CASSYGFGTEAFF.

The chain uses TRBV10-2 and TRBJ1-1; D is possibly TRBD1 (6 bases). Germline loops: CDR1 WSHSY, CDR2 SAAADI. Trimming shortened V by 6 bases and J by 1 base, and 12 bases separated the two germline ends. This CDR3 comprises 14 residues. The CDR3 spells CASRGAGSNTEAFF. The CDR3 DNA sequence: TGCGCCAGCAGGGGGGCCGGGTCGAACACTGAAGCTTTCTTT.

This clonotype occurred many times. The chain couples TRBV28 to TRBJ1-1; a weak D match, TRBD1 (6 bases). Trimming removed 6 bases at V and 0 bases at J, with 11 bases between. CDR3 length: 14 amino acids. Per the germline V gene, CDR1 is MDHEN and CDR2 is SYDVKM. This CDR3 is CASSSRGLNTEAFF. CDR3 nucleotides: TGTGCCAGCAGCTCCAGGGGATTGAACACTGAAGCTTTCTTT. Variable domain in full (rest from reference TRBV28 and TRBJ1-1): DVKVTQSSRYLVKRTGEKVFLECVQDMDHENMFWYRQDPGLGLRLIYFSYDVKMKEKGDIPEGYSVSREKKERFSLILESASTNQTSMYLCASSSRGLNTEAFFGQGTRLTVV.